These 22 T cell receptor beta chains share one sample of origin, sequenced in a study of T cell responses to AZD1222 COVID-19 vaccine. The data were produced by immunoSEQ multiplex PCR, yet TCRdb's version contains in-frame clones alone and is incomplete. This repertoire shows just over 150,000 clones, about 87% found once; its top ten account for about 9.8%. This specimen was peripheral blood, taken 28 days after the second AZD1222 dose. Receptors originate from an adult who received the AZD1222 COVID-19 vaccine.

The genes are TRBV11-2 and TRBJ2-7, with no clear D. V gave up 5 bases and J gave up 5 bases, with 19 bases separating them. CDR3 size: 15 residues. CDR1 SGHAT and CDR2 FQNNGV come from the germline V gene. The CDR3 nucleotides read TGTGCCAGCAGCCCTCCTTACACCGGTCGGCACGAGCAGTACTTC. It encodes CASSPPYTGRHEQYF.

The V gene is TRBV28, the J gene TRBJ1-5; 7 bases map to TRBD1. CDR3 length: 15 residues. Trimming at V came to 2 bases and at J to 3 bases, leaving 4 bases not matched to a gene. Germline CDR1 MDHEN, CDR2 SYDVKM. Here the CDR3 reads CASSLLTGHNQPQHF. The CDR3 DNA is TGTGCCAGCAGTTTACTGACAGGGCACAATCAGCCCCAGCATTTT.

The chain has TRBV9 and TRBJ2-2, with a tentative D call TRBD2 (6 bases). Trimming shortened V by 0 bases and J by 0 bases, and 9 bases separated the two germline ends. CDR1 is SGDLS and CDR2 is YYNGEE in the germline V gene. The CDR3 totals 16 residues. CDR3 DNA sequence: TGTGCCAGCAGCGTAGTTGGGAGGACGAACACCGGGGAGCTGTTTTTT. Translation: CASSVVGRTNTGELFF.

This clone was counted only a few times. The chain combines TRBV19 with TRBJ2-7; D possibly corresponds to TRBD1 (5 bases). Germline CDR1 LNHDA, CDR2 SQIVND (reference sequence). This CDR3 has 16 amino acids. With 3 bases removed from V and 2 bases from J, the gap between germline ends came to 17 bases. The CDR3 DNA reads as TGTGCCAGTAGTATCTTCGGGCAGGGCCCCACCTACGAGCAGTACTTC. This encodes CASSIFGQGPTYEQYF. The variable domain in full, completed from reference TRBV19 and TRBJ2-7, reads DGGITQSPKYLFRKEGQNVTLSCEQNLNHDAMYWYRQDPGQGLRLIYYSQIVNDFQKGDIAEGYSVSREKKESFPLTVTSAQKNPTAFYLCASSIFGQGPTYEQYFGPGTRLTVT.

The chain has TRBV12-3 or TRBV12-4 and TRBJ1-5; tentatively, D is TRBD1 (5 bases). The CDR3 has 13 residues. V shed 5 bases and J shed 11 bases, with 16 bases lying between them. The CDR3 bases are TGTGCCAGCAGTCCGGCAGGGCGAGGGGCCCAGCATTTT. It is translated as CASSPAGRGAQHF.

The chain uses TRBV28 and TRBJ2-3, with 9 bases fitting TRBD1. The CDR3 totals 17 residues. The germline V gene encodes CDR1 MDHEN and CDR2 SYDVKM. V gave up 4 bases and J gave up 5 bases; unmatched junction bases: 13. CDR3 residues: CASSSGSGTGFKDTQYF. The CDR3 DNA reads TGTGCCAGCAGTTCGGGTTCCGGGACAGGGTTTAAAGATACGCAGTATTTT.

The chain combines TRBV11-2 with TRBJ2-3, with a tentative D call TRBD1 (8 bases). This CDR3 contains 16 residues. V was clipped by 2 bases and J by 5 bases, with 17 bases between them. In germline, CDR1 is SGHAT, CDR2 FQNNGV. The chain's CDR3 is CASSLTGGGTGDTQYF. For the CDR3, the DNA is TGTGCCAGCAGCTTAACGGGGGGCGGGACAGGAGATACGCAGTATTTT.

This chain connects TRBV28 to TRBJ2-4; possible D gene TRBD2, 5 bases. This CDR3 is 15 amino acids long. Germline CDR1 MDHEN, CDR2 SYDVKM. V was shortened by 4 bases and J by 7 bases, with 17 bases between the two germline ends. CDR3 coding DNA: TGTGCCAGCAGTTCGGGGTCCGGGAATGGGAACATTCAGTACTTC. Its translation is CASSSGSGNGNIQYF.

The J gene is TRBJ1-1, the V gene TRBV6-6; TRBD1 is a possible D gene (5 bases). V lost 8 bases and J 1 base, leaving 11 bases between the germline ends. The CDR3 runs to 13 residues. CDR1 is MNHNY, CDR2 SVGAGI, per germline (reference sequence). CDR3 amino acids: CASWGEWNTEAFF. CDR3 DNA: TGTGCCAGCTGGGGGGAATGGAACACTGAAGCTTTCTTT.

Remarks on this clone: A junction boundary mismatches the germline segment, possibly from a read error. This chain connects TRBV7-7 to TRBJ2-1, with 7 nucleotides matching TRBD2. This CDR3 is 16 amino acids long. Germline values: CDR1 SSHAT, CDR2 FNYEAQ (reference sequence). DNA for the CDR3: TGTGCTAGCAGCCGTCGGAGAGGCGGGAGATACAATGAGCAGTTCTTC. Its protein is CASSRRRGGRYNEQFF. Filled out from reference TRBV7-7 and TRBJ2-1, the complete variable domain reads GAGVSQSPRYKVTKRGQDVTLRCDPISSHATLYWYQQALGQGPEFLTYFNYEAQPDKSGLPSDRFSAERPEGSISTLTIQRTEQRDSAMYRCASSRRRGGRYNEQFFGPGTRLTVL.

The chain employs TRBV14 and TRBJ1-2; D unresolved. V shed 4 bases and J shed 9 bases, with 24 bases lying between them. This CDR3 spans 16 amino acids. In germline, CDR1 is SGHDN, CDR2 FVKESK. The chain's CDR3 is CASSRHTPQGNGRYTF. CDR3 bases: TGTGCCAGCAGCCGCCACACCCCACAAGGGAACGGGCGCTACACCTTC.

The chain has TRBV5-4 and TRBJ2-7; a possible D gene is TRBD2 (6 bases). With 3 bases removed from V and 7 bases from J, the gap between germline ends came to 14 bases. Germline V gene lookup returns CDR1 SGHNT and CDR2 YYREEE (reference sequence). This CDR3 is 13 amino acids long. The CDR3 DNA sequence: TGTGCCAGCAGCTCCCGGGAGCCGGGGGAGCAGTACTTC. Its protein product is CASSSREPGEQYF.

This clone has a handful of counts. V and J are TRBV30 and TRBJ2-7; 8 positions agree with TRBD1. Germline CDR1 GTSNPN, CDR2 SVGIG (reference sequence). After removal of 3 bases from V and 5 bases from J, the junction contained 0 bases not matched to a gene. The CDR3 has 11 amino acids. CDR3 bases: TGTGCCTGGAGGGACAGGGACGAGCAGTACTTC. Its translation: CAWRDRDEQYF. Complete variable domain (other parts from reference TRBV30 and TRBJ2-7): SQTIHQWPATLVQPVGSPLSLECTVEGTSNPNLYWYRQAAGRGLQLLFYSVGIGQISSEVPQNLSASRPQDRQFILSSKKLLLSDSGFYLCAWRDRDEQYFGPGTRLTVT.

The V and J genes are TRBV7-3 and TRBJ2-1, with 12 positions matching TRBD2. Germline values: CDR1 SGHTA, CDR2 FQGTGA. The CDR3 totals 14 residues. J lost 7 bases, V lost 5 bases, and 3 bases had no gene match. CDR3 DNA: TGTGCCAGCAGCCGACTAGCGGGAGTGAATGAGCAGTTCTTC. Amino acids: CASSRLAGVNEQFF. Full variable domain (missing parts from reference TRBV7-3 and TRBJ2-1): GAGVSQTPSNKVTEKGKYVELRCDPISGHTALYWYRQSLGQGPEFLIYFQGTGAADDSGLPNDRFFAVRPEGSVSTLKIQRTERGDSAVYLCASSRLAGVNEQFFGPGTRLTVL.

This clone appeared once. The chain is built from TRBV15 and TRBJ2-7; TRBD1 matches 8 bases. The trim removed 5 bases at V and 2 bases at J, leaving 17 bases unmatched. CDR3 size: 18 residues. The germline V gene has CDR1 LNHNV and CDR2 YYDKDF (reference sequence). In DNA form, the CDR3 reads TGTGCCACCAGCCCGGACGGCGGTCAGGGGGCTACCCCCTACGAGCAGTACTTC. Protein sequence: CATSPDGGQGATPYEQYF.

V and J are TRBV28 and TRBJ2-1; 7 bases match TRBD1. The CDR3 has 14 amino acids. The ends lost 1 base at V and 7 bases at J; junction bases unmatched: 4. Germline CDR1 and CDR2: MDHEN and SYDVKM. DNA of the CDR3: TGTGCCAGCAGTTTATCGGGCAGGGGGAATGAGCAGTTCTTC. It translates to CASSLSGRGNEQFF. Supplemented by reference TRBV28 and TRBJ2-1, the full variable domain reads DVKVTQSSRYLVKRTGEKVFLECVQDMDHENMFWYRQDPGLGLRLIYFSYDVKMKEKGDIPEGYSVSREKKERFSLILESASTNQTSMYLCASSLSGRGNEQFFGPGTRLTVL.

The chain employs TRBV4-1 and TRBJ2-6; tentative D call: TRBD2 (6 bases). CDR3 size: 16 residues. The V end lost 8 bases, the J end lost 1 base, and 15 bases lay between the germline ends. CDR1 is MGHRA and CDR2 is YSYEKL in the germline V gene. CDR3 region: CASGGGPSSGANVLTF. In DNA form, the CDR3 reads TGCGCCAGCGGGGGAGGCCCTTCTTCTGGGGCCAACGTCCTGACTTTC.

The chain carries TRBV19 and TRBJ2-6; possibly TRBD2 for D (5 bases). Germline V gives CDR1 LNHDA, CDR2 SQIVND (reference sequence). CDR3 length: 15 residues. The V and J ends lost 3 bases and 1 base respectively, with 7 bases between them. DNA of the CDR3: TGTGCCAGTAGTATCGGAGGTTCTGGGGCCAACGTCCTGACTTTC. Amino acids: CASSIGGSGANVLTF.

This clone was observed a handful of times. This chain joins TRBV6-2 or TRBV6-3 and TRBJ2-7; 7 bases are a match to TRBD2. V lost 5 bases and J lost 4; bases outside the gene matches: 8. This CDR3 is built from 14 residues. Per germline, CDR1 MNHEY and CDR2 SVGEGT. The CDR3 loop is CASSISGPAYEQYF. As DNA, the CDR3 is TGTGCCAGCAGTATTAGCGGGCCTGCTTACGAGCAGTACTTC.

The CDR3 nucleotides are TGTGCCTGGAATAAGGGAGACGCCACCTCCTATAATTCACCCCTCCACTTT. Encoded protein: CAWNKGDATSYNSPLHF. The chain uses TRBV30 and TRBJ1-6, with unresolved D. This CDR3 region has 17 residues. From germline, CDR1 is GTSNPN and CDR2 SVGIG (reference sequence). The ends were cut back, 4 bases at V and 0 bases at J, with 16 bases in the middle. The full variable domain, with the rest looked up from reference TRBV30 and TRBJ1-6, is SQTIHQWPATLVQPVGSPLSLECTVEGTSNPNLYWYRQAAGRGLQLLFYSVGIGQISSEVPQNLSASRPQDRQFILSSKKLLLSDSGFYLCAWNKGDATSYNSPLHFGNGTRLTVT.

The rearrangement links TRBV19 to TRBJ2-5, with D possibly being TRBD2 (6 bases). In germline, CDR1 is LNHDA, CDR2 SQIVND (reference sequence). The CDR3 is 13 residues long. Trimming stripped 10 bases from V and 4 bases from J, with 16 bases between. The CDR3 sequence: CATSQGGSETQYF. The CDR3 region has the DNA TGTGCCACCTCTCAGGGAGGATCAGAGACCCAGTACTTC.

DNA for the CDR3: TGTGCCAGCAGCAGTCCCCCCCGGGGCAGGGGACGGACTGAAGCTTTCTTT. It translates to CASSSPPRGRGRTEAFF. This chain links TRBV7-8 with TRBJ1-1; the D gene is possibly TRBD1 (6 bases). V was trimmed by 5 bases and J by 5 bases, leaving 24 bases between them. The CDR3 spans 17 residues. The germline V gene encodes CDR1 SGHVS and CDR2 FQNEAQ. Using reference TRBV7-8 and TRBJ1-1 for the parts outside the CDR3, the full variable domain is GAGVSQSPRYKVAKRGQDVALRCDPISGHVSLFWYQQALGQGPEFLTYFQNEAQLDKSGLPSDRFFAERPEGSVSTLKIQRTQQEDSAVYLCASSSPPRGRGRTEAFFGQGTRLTVV.